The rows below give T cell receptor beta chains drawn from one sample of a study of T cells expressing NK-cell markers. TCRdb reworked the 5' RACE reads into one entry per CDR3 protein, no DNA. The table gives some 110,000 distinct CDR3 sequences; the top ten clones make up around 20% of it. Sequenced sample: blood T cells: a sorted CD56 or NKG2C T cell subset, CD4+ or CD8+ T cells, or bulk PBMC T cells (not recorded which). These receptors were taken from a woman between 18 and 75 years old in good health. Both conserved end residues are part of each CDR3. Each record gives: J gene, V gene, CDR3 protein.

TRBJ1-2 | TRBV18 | CASSPPNRDNYGYTF
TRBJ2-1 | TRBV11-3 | CASSGGGYNEQFF
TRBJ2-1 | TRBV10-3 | CAISDPSGRAKVSYEQFF
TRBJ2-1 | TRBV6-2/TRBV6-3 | CASRVLAGDYNEQFF
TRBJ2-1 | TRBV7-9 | CASSLVQPSYNEQFF
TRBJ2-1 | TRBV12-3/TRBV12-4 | CASSLARGSNEQFF
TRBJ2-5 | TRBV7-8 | CASSLVGSPSF
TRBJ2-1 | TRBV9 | CASSGRLAGNEQFF
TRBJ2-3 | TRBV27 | CASSTYSGMSTDTQYF
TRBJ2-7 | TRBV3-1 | CASSQVGQGIEQYF
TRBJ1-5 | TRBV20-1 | CSAQVGDQVYSNQPQHF
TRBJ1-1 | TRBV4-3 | CASSQGDRYTEAFF
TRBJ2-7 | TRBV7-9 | CASRPWQDTSYEQYF
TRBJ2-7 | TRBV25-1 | CASSDIGDGSYEQYF
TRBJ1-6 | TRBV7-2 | CASSDVGSSPLHF
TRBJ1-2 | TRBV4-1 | CASSQTQGNSYGYTF
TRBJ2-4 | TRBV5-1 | CASVDDEAKNIQYF